The clone carrying this TCR beta chain was detected ten times or more. What it binds is unknown. The lymph nodes were axillary draining lymph nodes from breast cancer patients. The sample originates from a study of breast tumors, draining lymph nodes, adjacent tissues. Study findings and constraints: Data fit most tumor T cells coming from lymph node, expanding in tumor. Luminal-like breast cancer showed significantly greater tumor-nontumor repertoire similarity than basal-like breast cancer did.

TCRdb reprocessed the multiplex PCR reads via MiXCR and lists one record per CDR3 protein. The sample contains under 250,000 distinct CDR3 sequences, less than 40% of which appear only once. Germline V gives CDR1 LNHDA, CDR2 SQIVND (reference sequence). Trimming removed 9 bases at V and 4 bases at J, with 20 bases between. This CDR3 comprises 15 residues. The sample taken for sequencing was axillary lymph node tissue. This clonotype originated in a female donor with breast cancer. Some clones in this sample may be carry-over from other donors' samples. The chain employs TRBV19 and TRBJ2-3; possibly TRBD1 for D (6 bases). CDR3 amino acids: CASGDRSPRADTQYF. DNA for the CDR3: TGTGCCAGCGGAGACAGGTCTCCTCGGGCAGATACGCAGTATTTT.